Below, 29 T cell receptor beta chains from the same sample are listed, as sequenced in a study of blood T cells in healthy people across ages. Primers used in a second PCR of roughly 7 to 11 cycles were a sample-barcoded 5' primer and a J-beta primer mix. TCRdb re-called the 5' RACE reads through MiXCR, storing one row per CDR3 protein. Of 1.5 million to 1.9 million distinct CDR3 sequences in the sample, approximately 42% were seen once. Sequenced material: blood. Source of these receptors: a woman under 30 in good health.

The chain is built from TRBV7-9 and TRBJ2-3, with no clear D. The V and J ends lost 2 bases and 1 base respectively, with 13 bases between them. CDR3 length equals 16 residues. CDR1 and CDR2 (germline): SEHNR, FQNEAQ (reference sequence). The CDR3 sequence is CASSLTLSWGTDTQYF. Written as DNA, the CDR3 is TGTGCCAGCAGCTTAACCCTAAGCTGGGGCACAGATACGCAGTATTTT.

This chain connects TRBV2 to TRBJ1-6, with D maybe TRBD1 (5 bases). CDR3 size: 17 residues. From germline, CDR1 is SNHLY and CDR2 FYNNEI. The V gene lost 5 bases and the J gene lost 6 bases, with 20 bases spanning the gap. The CDR3 DNA reads as TGTGCCAGCAGTCAATCCGCGGTAGGGGTGGGTAATTCACCCCTCCACTTT. This gives the protein CASSQSAVGVGNSPLHF.

V and J are TRBV20-1 and TRBJ1-5; D might be TRBD1 (6 bases). The CDR3 is 12 amino acids. V lost 1 base and J lost 11, with 12 bases in between. The V gene's germline CDR1 is DFQATT and CDR2 SNEGSKA (reference sequence). This CDR3 is CSARARGEAQHF. Written as DNA, the CDR3 is TGCAGTGCTAGAGCCAGGGGTGAAGCCCAGCATTTT.

The chain links TRBV7-8 to TRBJ1-5, with unresolved D. The germline V gene has CDR1 SGHVS and CDR2 FQNEAQ. The CDR3 loop spans 15 amino acids. Trimming removed 1 base at V and 1 base at J, with 8 bases between. CDR3 region: CASSLDFRSNQPQHF. The CDR3, as DNA: TGTGCCAGCAGCTTAGATTTCAGGAGCAATCAGCCCCAGCATTTT.

This chain connects TRBV3-1 to TRBJ1-2; TRBD1 agrees at 8 bases. Germline assignment: CDR1 LGHDT and CDR2 YNNKEL (reference sequence). V shed 4 bases and J 8 bases; nucleotides not matched to a gene: 12. The CDR3 length is 15 residues. In nucleotides, the CDR3 is TGTGCCAGCAGCCCTCAACAGGGGGTCTTGCGGGGCTACACCTTC. As protein: CASSPQQGVLRGYTF.

This clonotype has just a few counts. CDR3 region: CASSRTGAHEQYF. CDR3 DNA: TGTGCCAGCTCTCGGACAGGGGCCCACGAGCAGTACTTC. V and J are TRBV12-3 or TRBV12-4 and TRBJ2-7; 9 bases agree with TRBD1. V was clipped by 8 bases and J by 5 bases; unmatched bases: 7. The CDR3 length is 13 residues.

This clonotype turned up a few times. The chain has TRBV29-1 and TRBJ2-7; D might be TRBD1 (6 bases). The CDR3 has 11 amino acids. Trimming took off 7 bases at V and 3 bases at J, with 10 bases between the two ends. Germline V lookup: CDR1 SQVTM, CDR2 ANQGSEA. CDR3 nucleotides: TGCAGCGGGGGACACCTCTACGAGCAGTACTTC. Its protein product is CSGGHLYEQYF.

The chain recombines TRBV20-1 with TRBJ1-1; perhaps TRBD1 as D (5 bases). V lost 3 bases to trimming and J lost 5 bases, with 10 bases between them. Looked up from germline, CDR1 is DFQATT and CDR2 is SNEGSKA (reference sequence). The CDR3 has 12 residues. CDR3 sequence reads: CSARGRVTEAFF. In DNA, the CDR3 is TGCAGTGCTAGGGGGCGAGTGACTGAAGCTTTCTTT.

The chain is built from TRBV20-1 and TRBJ2-1; 12 positions agree with TRBD2. This CDR3 has 15 residues. The V and J ends lost 4 bases and 7 bases, in that order; junction bases with no gene match: 8. The germline V gene encodes CDR1 DFQATT and CDR2 SNEGSKA (reference sequence). CDR3 sequence: CSATRLAGAGNEQFF. CDR3 DNA sequence: TGCAGTGCTACCCGACTAGCGGGAGCTGGGAATGAGCAGTTCTTC.

This clonotype was seen more than once but under ten times. The chain is built from TRBV7-9 and TRBJ2-1; no firm D call. The CDR3 length is 13 residues. The germline V and J ends were trimmed by 5 bases and 7 bases, with 12 bases remaining between them. Germline CDR1 is SEHNR and CDR2 is FQNEAQ (reference sequence). The CDR3 DNA follows: TGTGCCAGCAGCCAAAATAGTATTAATGAGCAGTTCTTC. It is translated as CASSQNSINEQFF.

About this clonotype: This could be a read error, since a much larger clone is one nucleotide away. The CDR3 DNA sequence: TGTGCCAGCAGTGAATTGCGGGGGGGTGCCTACGATGAGCAGTTCTTC. Its translation is CASSELRGGAYDEQFF. The chain links TRBV25-1 to TRBJ2-1, with TRBD2 matching over 9 bases. The CDR3 is made up of 16 amino acids. Germline CDR1 and CDR2: MGHDK and SYGVNS.

The chain combines TRBV5-5 with TRBJ1-1; possibly TRBD1 for D (5 bases). V gave up 1 base and J gave up 0 bases, with 13 bases separating them. CDR1 and CDR2 (germline): SGHKS, YYEKEE (reference sequence). This CDR3 is built from 16 residues. Here the CDR3 DNA reads TGTGCCAGCAGCTTGCGTTCGGACACATTGAACACTGAAGCTTTCTTT. Protein sequence: CASSLRSDTLNTEAFF. Variable domain in full (rest from reference TRBV5-5 and TRBJ1-1): DAGVTQSPTHLIKTRGQQVTLRCSPISGHKSVSWYQQVLGQGPQFIFQYYEKEERGRGNFPDRFSARQFPNYSSELNVNALLLGDSALYLCASSLRSDTLNTEAFFGQGTRLTVV.

This clonotype has ten or more counts. V gene TRBV10-3 combines with J gene TRBJ2-5, with D maybe TRBD1 (6 bases). This CDR3 comprises 15 residues. In germline, CDR1 is ENHRY, CDR2 SYGVKD. Trimming pared 7 bases from V and 2 bases from J, leaving 17 bases between. CDR3 residues: CAIKEEKQGQETQYF. The CDR3 DNA reads as TGTGCCATCAAGGAGGAGAAACAGGGACAAGAGACCCAGTACTTC.

Here the CDR3 reads CASSLAGRAADTQYF. The CDR3 nucleotides are TGTGCCAGCAGCTTAGCGGGGAGGGCCGCAGATACGCAGTATTTT. The chain is built from TRBV7-2 and TRBJ2-3, with TRBD2 identical over 7 bases. J was trimmed by 4 bases and V by 0 bases; bases with no gene match: 4. This CDR3 contains 15 residues. The germline V gene has CDR1 SGHTA and CDR2 FQGNSA.

The chain joins TRBV7-2 to TRBJ2-7; D may be TRBD2 (5 bases). CDR1 is SGHTA and CDR2 is FQGNSA in the germline V gene. The length of the CDR3 is 17 residues. Trimming pared 5 bases from V and 4 bases from J, leaving 24 bases between. CDR3 in amino acids: CASSLRVGLPDRYEQYF. The CDR3 DNA sequence: TGTGCCAGCAGCCTCCGGGTAGGACTCCCCGACCGTTACGAGCAGTACTTC. The variable domain in full, completed from reference TRBV7-2 and TRBJ2-7, reads GAGVSQSPSNKVTEKGKDVELRCDPISGHTALYWYRQSLGQGLEFLIYFQGNSAPDKSGLPSDRFSAERTGGSVSTLTIQRTQQEDSAVYLCASSLRVGLPDRYEQYFGPGTRLTVT.

This clonotype was detected only a few times. The chain couples TRBV4-3 to TRBJ2-1; D is undetermined. V was clipped by 1 base and J by 4 bases, with 11 bases between them. There are 15 residues in the CDR3. Germline CDR1 is LGHNA and CDR2 is YSLEER. The CDR3 is CASSQAGFTYNEQFF. CDR3 in DNA: TGCGCCAGCAGCCAAGCGGGTTTTACTTACAATGAGCAGTTCTTC.

This clonotype was seen only a few times. The chain has TRBV20-1 and TRBJ2-1, with D perhaps TRBD1 (7 bases). Germline V gene data show CDR1 as DFQATT and CDR2 as SNEGSKA (reference sequence). Trimming cost V 0 bases and J 0 bases, with 9 bases left between them. This CDR3 is built from 15 residues. The CDR3, as DNA: TGCAGTGCTAGAGATCAGGGGGGCTCCTACAATGAGCAGTTCTTC. Encoded protein: CSARDQGGSYNEQFF.

V is TRBV11-2 and J is TRBJ1-2; TRBD1 aligns across 9 bases. The junction had 10 bases not matched to a gene; V was cut back by 5 bases and J by 0 bases. CDR3 length equals 17 residues. The germline V gene has CDR1 SGHAT and CDR2 FQNNGV. CDR3 in DNA: TGTGCCAGCAGCCCCTGGACAGGGGATCCGACTAACTATGGCTACACCTTC. Protein product: CASSPWTGDPTNYGYTF.

The V gene is TRBV30, the J gene TRBJ1-2, with D tentatively TRBD1 (5 bases). This CDR3 is built from 15 residues. Deletions cut 0 bases from V and 4 bases from J, with 15 bases between. The germline CDR1 and CDR2 sequences are GTSNPN and SVGIG (reference sequence). Here the CDR3 DNA reads TGTGCCTGGAGTGTACCCGCATGGGACTTCTATGGCTACACCTTC. It translates to CAWSVPAWDFYGYTF.

This clonotype has a handful of counts. This chain links TRBV7-9 with TRBJ1-2; D may be TRBD1 (6 bases). V lost 3 bases to trimming and J lost 6 bases, with 11 bases between them. The CDR3 runs to 13 residues. Germline values: CDR1 SEHNR, CDR2 FQNEAQ (reference sequence). The CDR3 is CASSFGTTDGYTF. The CDR3 nucleotides read TGTGCCAGCAGCTTCGGGACAACGGATGGCTACACCTTC.

The rearrangement links TRBV7-9 to TRBJ2-5; 9 nucleotides align to TRBD1. CDR3 length equals 14 residues. Germline CDR1 is SEHNR and CDR2 is FQNEAQ (reference sequence). Trimming cost V 5 bases and J 5 bases; bases outside gene matches: 6. The DNA for the CDR3 is TGTGCCAGCAGCCCACCGGGACAGGGCGAGACCCAGTACTTC. This translates into CASSPPGQGETQYF.

Only a few counts were recorded for this clonotype. This chain connects TRBV6-5 to TRBJ1-5; tentatively, D is TRBD1 (5 bases). This CDR3 region has 14 residues. CDR1 and CDR2 (germline): MNHEY, SVGAGI. V dropped 6 bases and J dropped 5 bases, with 14 bases sitting between them. The CDR3 sequence: CASSLHRTDQPQHF. Written as DNA, the CDR3 is TGTGCCAGCAGCCTCCACAGGACTGATCAGCCCCAGCATTTT.

This chain links TRBV29-1 with TRBJ2-7; D not certain. Trimming stripped 0 bases from V and 5 bases from J, with 8 bases between. Germline-derived CDR1 and CDR2 are SQVTM and ANQGSEA. The CDR3 runs 12 residues. Here the CDR3 reads CSVEDGFDEQYF. DNA of the CDR3: TGCAGCGTTGAAGATGGATTCGACGAGCAGTACTTC.

The chain links TRBV28 to TRBJ2-4, with D maybe TRBD2 (6 bases). The V end lost 8 bases, the J end lost 3 bases, and 11 bases lay between the germline ends. Germline CDR1 and CDR2: MDHEN and SYDVKM. This CDR3 contains 13 residues. CDR3 amino acids: CASSSGGKNIQYF. CDR3 DNA sequence: TGTGCCAGCTCCTCCGGGGGCAAAAACATTCAGTACTTC. The complete variable domain, with remaining parts taken from reference TRBV28 and TRBJ2-4, reads DVKVTQSSRYLVKRTGEKVFLECVQDMDHENMFWYRQDPGLGLRLIYFSYDVKMKEKGDIPEGYSVSREKKERFSLILESASTNQTSMYLCASSSGGKNIQYFGAGTRLSVL.

The CDR3 nucleotides read TGTGCCAGCAGCTTATCCGGGTTTGAGAACACTGAAGCTTTCTTT. Translation: CASSLSGFENTEAFF. This chain joins TRBV7-2 and TRBJ1-1; no reliable D call. The CDR3 contains 15 residues. V was pared by 2 bases and J by 1 base, with 11 bases between. The germline V gene has CDR1 SGHTA and CDR2 FQGNSA.

The table lists this clonotype with a few counts. This chain joins TRBV4-1 and TRBJ1-1, with D unclear. V dropped 1 base and J dropped 4 bases, with 13 bases sitting between them. The CDR3 contains 15 residues. Per the germline V gene, CDR1 is MGHRA and CDR2 is YSYEKL. CDR3 protein: CASSQGPVLGTEAFF. The DNA of the CDR3 is TGCGCCAGCAGCCAAGGTCCGGTTTTGGGCACTGAAGCTTTCTTT.

The chain joins TRBV29-1 to TRBJ1-2; 11 nucleotides match TRBD1. The CDR3 has 12 amino acids. Looked up from germline, CDR1 is SQVTM and CDR2 is ANQGSEA. The ends lost 3 bases at V and 6 bases at J; junction bases unmatched: 0. The CDR3 sequence is CSVEDRGHGYTF. CDR3 DNA: TGCAGCGTTGAGGACAGGGGGCATGGCTACACCTTC.

J is TRBJ2-5 and V is TRBV27, with 8 bases aligning to TRBD2. There are 15 residues in the CDR3. Germline CDR1 and CDR2: MNHEY and SMNVEV (reference sequence). V lost 3 bases and J lost 4; bases outside the gene matches: 7. The CDR3 loop is CASSFRAGGRETQYF. DNA of the CDR3: TGTGCCAGCAGTTTCCGGGCGGGAGGACGAGAGACCCAGTACTTC.

The rearrangement uses TRBV5-8 and TRBJ1-1; 8 nucleotides line up with TRBD1. The CDR3 length is 16 residues. J was trimmed by 1 base and V by 1 base; bases with no gene match: 6. Germline values: CDR1 SGHTS, CDR2 YDEGEE. The CDR3 here is CASSLFQGARNTEAFF. DNA of the CDR3: TGTGCCAGCAGCTTGTTTCAGGGGGCAAGGAACACTGAAGCTTTCTTT.